The 19 T cell receptor beta chains listed next were all sequenced from one sample in a study of regulatory T cells in long-lasting Graves disease. This sample's time point: newly diagnosed GD, antithyroid drugs for less than 3 months. TCR sequences were obtained from RNA taken from PBMCs. To make TCR beta libraries, researchers used iRepertoire HTBI primers and Arm-PCR of CDR3 regions. TCRdb independently ran MiXCR on the multiplex PCR reads; one entry per CDR3 protein. The data hold 400,000 to 500,000 distinct CDR3 sequences, with about 15% observed a single time. Another study also made use of these data, one on T cells in Graves' hyperthyroidism and ophthalmopathy.

Sequencing used peripheral blood mononuclear cells (PBMCs), obtained at new diagnosis, from a patient treated with antithyroid drugs. The receptors here all came from a woman aged 18-29 years with Graves disease.

This clonotype was detected a few times. The chain links TRBV28 to TRBJ2-7, with 11 bases that match TRBD2. The CDR3 runs to 17 residues. Trimming took 1 base from V and 0 from J; bases not matched to a gene: 5. CDR1 and CDR2 from the germline V gene are MDHEN and SYDVKM. CDR3 region: CASSLFLTSGISYEQYF. The CDR3 DNA is TGTGCCAGCAGTTTATTCTTGACTAGCGGGATCTCCTACGAGCAGTACTTC.

This clonotype has a count of ten or more. The chain combines TRBV6-1 with TRBJ2-3, with 8 nucleotides matching TRBD2. From germline, CDR1 is MNHNS and CDR2 SASEGT. The CDR3 is made up of 15 amino acids. Losses at the gene ends were 7 bases for V and 0 bases for J; bases not matched to a gene: 6. The CDR3 here is CASTRLASSTDTQYF. As DNA, the CDR3 is TGTGCCAGCACTCGACTAGCGAGCAGCACAGATACGCAGTATTTT.

The chain employs TRBV2 and TRBJ2-3; D gene ambiguous. V was cut by 3 bases and J by 10 bases, with 14 bases left in between. Germline assignment: CDR1 SNHLY and CDR2 FYNNEI. This CDR3 is built from 13 residues. CDR3 sequence reads: CASSDSSKVPQYF. For the CDR3, the DNA is TGTGCCAGCAGTGATTCGTCTAAAGTCCCGCAGTATTTT.

The table lists this clonotype with a few counts. The J gene is TRBJ2-7, the V gene TRBV25-1, with D possibly being TRBD1 or TRBD2 (6 bases each). This CDR3 has 16 amino acids. Germline loops: CDR1 MGHDK, CDR2 SYGVNS. V was trimmed by 2 bases and J by 3 bases, leaving 17 bases between them. CDR3 in DNA: TGTGCCAGCAGTGAAAGTAGGGGGGCCGACTACTACGAGCAGTACTTC. Translated: CASSESRGADYYEQYF.

This clonotype was counted between two and nine times. The CDR3 sequence is CASSQDEQGGTGELFF. CDR3 DNA sequence: TGCGCCAGCAGCCAGGATGAACAGGGCGGCACCGGGGAGCTGTTTTTT. The rearrangement links TRBV4-3 to TRBJ2-2; the D gene is possibly TRBD1 (6 bases). Germline V CDR1 and CDR2: LGHNA, YSLEER. CDR3 length: 16 residues. Trimming shortened V by 3 bases and J by 4 bases, and 15 bases separated the two germline ends.

This clonotype showed up many times. The chain joins TRBV7-6 to TRBJ2-1; the D is unclear. Germline values: CDR1 SGHVS, CDR2 FNYEAQ. Trimming removed 4 bases at V and 0 bases at J, with 10 bases between. The CDR3 length is 15 residues. CDR3 bases: TGTGCCAGCAGCTCCGCCTCGCACTCCTACAATGAGCAGTTCTTC. Protein: CASSSASHSYNEQFF.

This clonotype was detected many times. This chain joins TRBV20-1 and TRBJ2-3; D is ambiguous. V dropped 4 bases and J dropped 3 bases, with 8 bases sitting between them. The V gene's germline CDR1 is DFQATT and CDR2 SNEGSKA (reference sequence). The CDR3 is 12 residues long. CDR3 DNA: TGCAGTGCTACACCCACGACAGATACGCAGTATTTT. It specifies CSATPTTDTQYF.

V is TRBV19 and J is TRBJ1-1; possible D gene TRBD1, 5 bases. Trimming stripped 10 bases from V and 8 bases from J, with 23 bases between. Germline assignment: CDR1 LNHDA and CDR2 SQIVND (reference sequence). This CDR3 region has 14 residues. The CDR3 sequence is CATLDSPYISEAFF. CDR3 DNA: TGTGCCACTCTCGACAGCCCTTACATCTCCGAAGCTTTCTTT.

This clonotype was observed many times. The chain joins TRBV28 to TRBJ2-1, with no clear D. The germline gives CDR1 MDHEN, CDR2 SYDVKM. CDR3 length: 11 amino acids. V shed 2 bases and J shed 7 bases, with 3 bases lying between them. The CDR3 nucleotides read TGTGCCAGCAGTTTAGTTAATGAGCAGTTCTTC. Translation: CASSLVNEQFF.

A note on this clonotype: A read error is possible here, since a much larger clone lies one base away. The chain employs TRBV7-7 and TRBJ2-3, with TRBD2 identical over 12 bases. Germline values: CDR1 SSHAT, CDR2 FNYEAQ (reference sequence). The CDR3 covers 19 residues. The CDR3 sequence: CASSLRLAGGDRNTDTQYF. CDR3 nucleotides: TGTGCTAGCAGCTTACGGCTAGCGGGAGGGGATCGCAACACAGATACGCAGTATTTT.

To note about this clonotype: The CDR3 does not end in the conserved phenylalanine or tryptophan, so this is likely a read error. The genes are TRBV28 and TRBJ1-1; tentative D call: TRBD1 (5 bases). CDR3 length: 15 residues. CDR1 MDHEN and CDR2 SYDVKM come from the germline V gene. V was pared by 3 bases and J by 1 base, with 12 bases between. This CDR3 is CASSFGYTGNTEAFL. CDR3 DNA: TGTGCCAGCAGTTTTGGTTACACAGGGAACACTGAAGCTTTCCTT.

This clonotype was seen ten or more times. The rearrangement joins TRBV10-3 to TRBJ2-1, with 13 positions matching TRBD2. Germline values: CDR1 ENHRY, CDR2 SYGVKD. The ends lost 6 bases at V and 0 bases at J; junction bases unmatched: 5. The CDR3 length is 17 residues. The chain's CDR3 is CAISPGTSGISYNEQFF. Written as DNA, the CDR3 is TGTGCCATCAGCCCCGGGACTAGCGGGATCTCCTACAATGAGCAGTTCTTC.

This clonotype was counted many times. This chain uses TRBV6-2 or TRBV6-3 with TRBJ2-7; D is unclear. V was clipped by 1 base and J by 2 bases, with 9 bases between them. The CDR3 contains 14 residues. Germline loops: CDR1 MNHEY, CDR2 SVGEGT. CDR3 in amino acids: CASSYFGKPYEQYF. DNA for the CDR3: TGTGCCAGCAGTTACTTTGGCAAGCCCTACGAGCAGTACTTC.

This clonotype was observed a handful of times. V gene TRBV10-3 combines with J gene TRBJ2-2, with 10 bases fitting TRBD2. Germline-derived CDR1 and CDR2 are ENHRY and SYGVKD. The length of the CDR3 is 14 residues. After removal of 10 bases from V and 5 bases from J, the junction contained 7 bases not matched to a gene. The CDR3 spells CATPSGRGTGELFF. In DNA, the CDR3 is TGTGCCACCCCTAGCGGGAGAGGAACCGGGGAGCTGTTTTTT.

J is TRBJ2-5 and V is TRBV7-9; 9 bases line up with TRBD2. With V trimmed by 4 bases and J by 4 bases, 10 bases remained unmatched. From germline, CDR1 is SEHNR and CDR2 FQNEAQ (reference sequence). CDR3 size: 16 residues. CDR3 residues: CASSSHWVAGAETQYF. CDR3 nucleotide sequence: TGTGCCAGCAGCTCCCATTGGGTAGCGGGAGCAGAGACCCAGTACTTC. The variable domain in full, with the rest retrieved from reference TRBV7-9 and TRBJ2-5, is DTGVSQNPRHKITKRGQNVTFRCDPISEHNRLYWYRQTLGQGPEFLTYFQNEAQLEKSRLLSDRFSAERPKGSFSTLEIQRTEQGDSAMYLCASSSHWVAGAETQYFGPGTRLLVL.

This chain uses TRBV10-3 with TRBJ1-4; TRBD1 aligns across 8 bases. The germline V gene has CDR1 ENHRY and CDR2 SYGVKD. CDR3 length: 15 residues. V lost 3 bases, J lost 2 bases, and 2 bases stayed unmatched. Here the CDR3 DNA reads TGTGCCATCAGTGATTCAGGGGGCACTAATGAAAAACTGTTTTTT. This sequence encodes CAISDSGGTNEKLFF.

This clonotype showed up many times. This chain joins TRBV5-1 and TRBJ2-7, with D possibly being TRBD1 (6 bases). The CDR3 sequence is 14 residues long. Germline V lookup: CDR1 SGHRS, CDR2 YFSETQ. V was trimmed by 2 bases and J by 4 bases, leaving 13 bases between them. The CDR3 coding sequence is TGCGCCAGCAGCTTTATGAGAACAGGGTACGAGCAGTACTTC. It specifies CASSFMRTGYEQYF.

This chain links TRBV11-2 with TRBJ1-3, with D perhaps TRBD1 (6 bases). The germline V gene encodes CDR1 SGHAT and CDR2 FQNNGV. The CDR3 sequence is 17 residues long. V shed 5 bases and J shed 7 bases, with 24 bases lying between them. CDR3 amino acids: CASSTRQVYLSRNTIYF. In nucleotides, the CDR3 is TGTGCCAGCAGCACCCGACAGGTTTACTTGAGTCGTAACACCATATATTTT.

In this sample, this clonotype turned up many times. CDR3 region: CASSVGWPLGGETQYF. The DNA for the CDR3 is TGTGCCAGCAGTGTTGGTTGGCCGTTGGGGGGAGAGACCCAGTACTTC. This chain joins TRBV6-1 and TRBJ2-5; TRBD2 is a possible D gene (6 bases). Trimming removed 4 bases at V and 4 bases at J, with 19 bases between. The CDR3 consists of 16 residues. The germline V gene encodes CDR1 MNHNS and CDR2 SASEGT.